These 8 T cell receptor beta chains were sequenced from one sample in a study of T-cell reconstitution after alpha-beta-depleted transplantation in children. A TCRbeta library incorporating unique molecular identifiers was prepared. One entry per CDR3 protein, called by TCRdb with MiXCR from the PCR reads. There are about 300,000 distinct CDR3 sequences in the sample; around 10% occur only once, and around 7.6% lies in the top ten. The sample consisted of PBMCs, taken before TCRalphabeta/CD19-depleted stem cell transplant. These receptors came from a boy under two years old with acute myeloid leukemia, due to receive a stem cell transplant.

This clonotype was counted many times. This rearrangement joins TRBV15 to TRBJ2-7, with 11 bases identical to TRBD2. This CDR3 region has 16 residues. V shed 2 bases and J 2 bases; nucleotides not matched to a gene: 5. In germline, CDR1 is LNHNV, CDR2 YYDKDF (reference sequence). The CDR3 DNA reads TGTGCCACCAGCAGATTGACTAGCGGGACTCCCTACGAGCAGTACTTC. Its protein is CATSRLTSGTPYEQYF.

The CDR3 here is CASSLYEGIMRHDLYSNQPQHF. In DNA form, the CDR3 reads TGTGCCAGCAGTTTATATGAGGGGATCATGAGGCACGACTTGTATAGCAATCAGCCCCAGCATTTT. V gene TRBV28 combines with J gene TRBJ1-5; tentatively, D is TRBD1 (5 bases). Germline values: CDR1 MDHEN, CDR2 SYDVKM. The CDR3 loop spans 22 amino acids. Trimming cost V 1 base and J 0 bases, with 28 bases left between them.

This chain uses TRBV27 with TRBJ2-7, with a tentative D call TRBD2 (6 bases). Germline V lookup: CDR1 MNHEY, CDR2 SMNVEV (reference sequence). The CDR3 contains 14 residues. Trimming left V 6 bases short and J 3 bases short, with 15 bases between. CDR3 bases: TGTGCCAGCAGCCTAACGGGAGTGCGCTACGAGCAGTACTTC. Translated: CASSLTGVRYEQYF.

This clonotype was counted many times. The chain joins TRBV7-2 to TRBJ1-5; possible D gene TRBD1, 5 bases. Germline assignment: CDR1 SGHTA and CDR2 FQGNSA. V was cut by 4 bases and J by 0 bases, with 13 bases left in between. The CDR3 contains 16 residues. The CDR3 spells CASSSRPQVSNQPQHF. The DNA of the CDR3 is TGTGCCAGCAGCTCACGTCCACAGGTTAGCAATCAGCCCCAGCATTTT.

This sequence joins TRBV7-2 and TRBJ1-5; D is unclear. The CDR3 has 17 amino acids. Between the trimmed V and J ends, which lost 4 bases and 0 bases, there was a span of 16 bases. Germline V CDR1 and CDR2: SGHTA, FQGNSA. In DNA, the CDR3 is TGTGCCAGCAGCTGGGAGGCCGTGGCATTTAGCAATCAGCCCCAGCATTTT. It translates to CASSWEAVAFSNQPQHF. The entire variable domain, with the rest obtained from reference TRBV7-2 and TRBJ1-5, is as follows: GAGVSQSPSNKVTEKGKDVELRCDPISGHTALYWYRQSLGQGLEFLIYFQGNSAPDKSGLPSDRFSAERTGGSVSTLTIQRTQQEDSAVYLCASSWEAVAFSNQPQHFGDGTRLSIL.

This clonotype was found many times. The chain joins TRBV9 to TRBJ2-5; D is unclear. The ends were cut back, 0 bases at V and 3 bases at J, with 9 bases in the middle. CDR1 and CDR2 from the germline V gene are SGDLS and YYNGEE. CDR3 length: 14 residues. CDR3 in amino acids: CASSVDTSKETQYF. For the CDR3, the DNA is TGTGCCAGCAGCGTAGATACTTCGAAAGAGACCCAGTACTTC.

The rearrangement uses TRBV4-3 and TRBJ2-1, with 10 nucleotides matching TRBD2. With 3 bases clipped from V and 7 bases from J, the junction kept 6 bases outside the gene matches. CDR1 is LGHNA, CDR2 YSLEER, per germline. The CDR3 consists of 15 residues. CDR3 in amino acids: CASSHETSGSNEQFF. DNA of the CDR3: TGCGCCAGCAGCCATGAGACTAGCGGGTCGAATGAGCAGTTCTTC.

This clonotype was seen at least ten times. The rearrangement links TRBV20-1 to TRBJ2-7; 8 nucleotides align to TRBD1. J lost 7 bases, V lost 3 bases, and 14 bases had no gene match. The CDR3 has 15 residues. Germline V lookup: CDR1 DFQATT, CDR2 SNEGSKA (reference sequence). The CDR3 DNA is TGCAGTGCTAGCCCGGACAGGGAGATGGCGGGGGAGCAGTACTTC. Residues: CSASPDREMAGEQYF.